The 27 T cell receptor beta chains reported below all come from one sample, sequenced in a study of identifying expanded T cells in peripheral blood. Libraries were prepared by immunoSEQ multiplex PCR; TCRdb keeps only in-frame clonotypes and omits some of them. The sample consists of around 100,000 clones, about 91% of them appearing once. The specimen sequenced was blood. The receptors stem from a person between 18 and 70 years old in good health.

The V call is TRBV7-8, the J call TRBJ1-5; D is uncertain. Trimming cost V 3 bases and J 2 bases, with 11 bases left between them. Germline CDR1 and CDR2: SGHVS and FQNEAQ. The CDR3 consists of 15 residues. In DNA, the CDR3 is TGTGCCAGCAGCTTCGACCTGATGGGCAATCAGCCCCAGCATTTT. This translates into CASSFDLMGNQPQHF. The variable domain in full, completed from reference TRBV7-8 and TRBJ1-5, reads GAGVSQSPRYKVAKRGQDVALRCDPISGHVSLFWYQQALGQGPEFLTYFQNEAQLDKSGLPSDRFFAERPEGSVSTLKIQRTQQEDSAVYLCASSFDLMGNQPQHFGDGTRLSIL.

The CDR3 loop is CASSPMAGDAFF. The CDR3 coding sequence is TGTGCCAGCAGCCCTATGGCTGGGGATGCTTTCTTT. V usage is TRBV14 and J usage is TRBJ1-1, with D unresolved. Per the germline V gene, CDR1 is SGHDN and CDR2 is FVKESK. V gave up 4 bases and J gave up 11 bases, with 14 bases separating them. The CDR3 extends over 12 amino acids.

CDR3: CAAGGDRAPYEQYF. CDR3 DNA: TGTGCCGCGGGGGGGGACAGGGCACCTTACGAGCAGTACTTC. The chain joins TRBV10-3 to TRBJ2-7, with D tentatively TRBD1 or TRBD2 (9 bases each). The CDR3 has 14 amino acids. CDR1 is ENHRY, CDR2 SYGVKD, per germline. V dropped 11 bases and J dropped 4 bases, with 21 bases sitting between them.

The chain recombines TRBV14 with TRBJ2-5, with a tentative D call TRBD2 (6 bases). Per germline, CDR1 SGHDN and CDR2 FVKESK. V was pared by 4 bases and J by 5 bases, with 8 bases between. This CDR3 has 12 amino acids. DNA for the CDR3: TGTGCCAGCAGCCGACTAGGGGAGACCCAGTACTTC. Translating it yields CASSRLGETQYF.

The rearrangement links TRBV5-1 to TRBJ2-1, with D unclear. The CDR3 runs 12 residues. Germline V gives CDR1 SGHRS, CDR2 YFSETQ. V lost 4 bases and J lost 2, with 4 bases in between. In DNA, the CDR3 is TGCGCCAGCAGCGGGACCTACAATGAGCAGTTCTTC. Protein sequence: CASSGTYNEQFF.

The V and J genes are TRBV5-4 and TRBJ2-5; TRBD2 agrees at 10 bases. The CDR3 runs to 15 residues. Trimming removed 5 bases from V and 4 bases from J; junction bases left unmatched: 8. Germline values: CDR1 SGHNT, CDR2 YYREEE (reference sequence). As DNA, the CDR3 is TGTGCCAGCAGGGGGAGCGGGGGGGCGCGAGAGACCCAGTACTTC. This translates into CASRGSGGARETQYF.

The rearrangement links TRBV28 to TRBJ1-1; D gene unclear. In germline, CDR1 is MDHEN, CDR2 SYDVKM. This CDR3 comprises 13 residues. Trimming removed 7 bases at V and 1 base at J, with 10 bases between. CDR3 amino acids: CASIRRENTEAFF. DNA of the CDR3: TGTGCCAGCATCCGGCGGGAGAACACTGAAGCTTTCTTT. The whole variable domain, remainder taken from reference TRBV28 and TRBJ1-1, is DVKVTQSSRYLVKRTGEKVFLECVQDMDHENMFWYRQDPGLGLRLIYFSYDVKMKEKGDIPEGYSVSREKKERFSLILESASTNQTSMYLCASIRRENTEAFFGQGTRLTVV.

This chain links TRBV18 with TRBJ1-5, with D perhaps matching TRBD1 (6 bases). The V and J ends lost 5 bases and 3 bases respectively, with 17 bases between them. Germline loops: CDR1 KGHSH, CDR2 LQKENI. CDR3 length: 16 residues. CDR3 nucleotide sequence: TGTGCCAGCTCATGGTCTCAGGGACACAACAATCAGCCCCAGCATTTT. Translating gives CASSWSQGHNNQPQHF.

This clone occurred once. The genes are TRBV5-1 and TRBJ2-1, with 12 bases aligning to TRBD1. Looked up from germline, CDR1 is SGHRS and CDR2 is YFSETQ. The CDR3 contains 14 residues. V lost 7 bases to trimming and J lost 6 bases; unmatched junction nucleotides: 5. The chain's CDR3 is CASAGQGALNEQFF. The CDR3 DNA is TGCGCCAGCGCGGGACAGGGGGCCCTCAATGAGCAGTTCTTC.

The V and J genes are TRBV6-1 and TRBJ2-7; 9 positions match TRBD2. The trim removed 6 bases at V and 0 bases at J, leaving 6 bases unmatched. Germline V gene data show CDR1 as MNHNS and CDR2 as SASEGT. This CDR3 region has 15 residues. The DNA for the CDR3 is TGTGCCAGCAGACTAGCGGGCCAAAGCTCCTACGAGCAGTACTTC. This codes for CASRLAGQSSYEQYF.

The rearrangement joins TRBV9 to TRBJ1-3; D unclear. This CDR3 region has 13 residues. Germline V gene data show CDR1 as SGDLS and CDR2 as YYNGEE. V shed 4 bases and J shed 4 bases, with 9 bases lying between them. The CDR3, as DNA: TGTGCCAGCAGCCCGCGACTGGGAAACACCATATATTTT. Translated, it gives CASSPRLGNTIYF.

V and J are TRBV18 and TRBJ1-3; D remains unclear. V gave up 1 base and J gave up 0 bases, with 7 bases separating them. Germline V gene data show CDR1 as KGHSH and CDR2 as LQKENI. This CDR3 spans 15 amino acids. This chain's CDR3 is CASSPLDNSGNTIYF. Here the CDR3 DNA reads TGTGCCAGCTCACCACTAGACAACTCTGGAAACACCATATATTTT.

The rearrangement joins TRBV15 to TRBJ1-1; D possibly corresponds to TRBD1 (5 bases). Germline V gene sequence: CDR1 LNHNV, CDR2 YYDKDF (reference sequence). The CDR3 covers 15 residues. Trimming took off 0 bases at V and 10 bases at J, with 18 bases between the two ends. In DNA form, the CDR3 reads TGTGCCACCAGCAGAGATGGGCCGGGGGGGAATGGAGCTTTCTTT. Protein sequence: CATSRDGPGGNGAFF.

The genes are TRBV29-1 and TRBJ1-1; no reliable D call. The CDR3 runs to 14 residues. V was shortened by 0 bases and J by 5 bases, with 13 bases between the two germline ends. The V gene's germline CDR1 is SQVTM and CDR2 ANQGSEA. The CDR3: CSVEDLSSRTEAFF. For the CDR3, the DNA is TGCAGCGTTGAAGATCTAAGCAGTCGGACTGAAGCTTTCTTT.

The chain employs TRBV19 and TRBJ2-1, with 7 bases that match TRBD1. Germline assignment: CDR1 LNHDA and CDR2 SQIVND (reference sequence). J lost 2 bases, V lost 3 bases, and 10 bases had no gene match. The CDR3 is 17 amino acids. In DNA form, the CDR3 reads TGTGCCAGTAGTATCCGGGCGACAGGGATTGCCTACAATGAGCAGTTCTTC. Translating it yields CASSIRATGIAYNEQFF.

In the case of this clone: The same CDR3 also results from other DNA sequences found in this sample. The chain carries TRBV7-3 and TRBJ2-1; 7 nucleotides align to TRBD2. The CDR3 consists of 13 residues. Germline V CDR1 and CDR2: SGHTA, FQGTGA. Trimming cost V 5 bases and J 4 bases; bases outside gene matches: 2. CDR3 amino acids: CASSPGGYNEQFF. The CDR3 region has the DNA TGTGCCAGCAGCCCGGGGGGTTACAATGAGCAGTTCTTC.

Written as DNA, the CDR3 is TGTGCCAGCAGCGGACGGACTAGCGGGAGTACAGATACGCAGTATTTT. Translated: CASSGRTSGSTDTQYF. The chain combines TRBV5-4 with TRBJ2-3; 13 nucleotides agree with TRBD2. Germline trimming cut 4 bases from V and 3 bases from J; bases unmatched to any gene: 5. The germline CDR1 and CDR2 sequences are SGHNT and YYREEE (reference sequence). This CDR3 has 16 residues.

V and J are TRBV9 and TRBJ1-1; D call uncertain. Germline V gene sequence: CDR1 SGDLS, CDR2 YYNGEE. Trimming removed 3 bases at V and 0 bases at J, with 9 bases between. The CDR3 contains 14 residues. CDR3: CASSEDLLNTEAFF. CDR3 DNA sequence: TGTGCCAGCAGCGAAGACCTTCTGAACACTGAAGCTTTCTTT.

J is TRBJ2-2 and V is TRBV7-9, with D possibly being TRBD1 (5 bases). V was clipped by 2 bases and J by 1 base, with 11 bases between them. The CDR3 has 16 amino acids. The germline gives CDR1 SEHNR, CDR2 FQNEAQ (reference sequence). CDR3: CASSLKTALNTGELFF. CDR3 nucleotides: TGTGCCAGCAGCTTAAAGACAGCGTTGAACACCGGGGAGCTGTTTTTT.

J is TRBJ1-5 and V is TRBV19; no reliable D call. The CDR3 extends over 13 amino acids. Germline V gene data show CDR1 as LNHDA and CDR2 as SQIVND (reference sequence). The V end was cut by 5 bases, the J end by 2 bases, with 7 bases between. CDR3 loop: CASSEGGNQPQHF. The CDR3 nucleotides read TGTGCCAGTAGTGAGGGAGGCAATCAGCCCCAGCATTTT.

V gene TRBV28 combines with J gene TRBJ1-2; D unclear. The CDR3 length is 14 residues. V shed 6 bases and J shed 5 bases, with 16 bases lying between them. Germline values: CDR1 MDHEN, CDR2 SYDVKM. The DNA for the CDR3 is TGTGCCAGCAGCCTGGGATCCAAATCATATGGCTACACCTTC. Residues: CASSLGSKSYGYTF.

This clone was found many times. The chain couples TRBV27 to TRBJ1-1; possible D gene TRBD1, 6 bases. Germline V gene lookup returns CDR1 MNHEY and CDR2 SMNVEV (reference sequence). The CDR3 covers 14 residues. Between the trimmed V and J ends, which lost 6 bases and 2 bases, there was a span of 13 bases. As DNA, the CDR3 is TGTGCCAGCAGACCGGGACACTCTAACACTGAAGCTTTCTTT. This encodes CASRPGHSNTEAFF.

The CDR3, as DNA: TGTGCCAGCAGTACAAGACAGGGCCCTGGGGGCTACACCTTC. Translated, it gives CASSTRQGPGGYTF. The chain has TRBV28 and TRBJ1-2; 7 positions match TRBD1. Germline V gene sequence: CDR1 MDHEN, CDR2 SYDVKM. The trim removed 5 bases at V and 8 bases at J, leaving 11 bases unmatched. The CDR3 sequence is 14 residues long.

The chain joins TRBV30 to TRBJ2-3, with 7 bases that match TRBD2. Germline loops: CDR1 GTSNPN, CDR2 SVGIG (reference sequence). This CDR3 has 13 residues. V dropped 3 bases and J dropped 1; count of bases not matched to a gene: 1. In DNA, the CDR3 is TGTGCCTGGAGGAGCGGGGGCACAGATACGCAGTATTTT. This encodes CAWRSGGTDTQYF.

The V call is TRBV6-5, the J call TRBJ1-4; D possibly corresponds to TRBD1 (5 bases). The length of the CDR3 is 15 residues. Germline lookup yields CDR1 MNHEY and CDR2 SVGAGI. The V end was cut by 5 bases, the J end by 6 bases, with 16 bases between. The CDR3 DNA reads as TGTGCCAGCAGTATCTCCGGGACGGATGATGAAAAACTGTTTTTT. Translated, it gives CASSISGTDDEKLFF.

The CDR3 DNA sequence: TGTGCCAGCAGGCGCGAGGCCACCGGGGAGCTGTTTTTT. This encodes CASRREATGELFF. The rearrangement links TRBV2 to TRBJ2-2; D unresolved. Germline assignment: CDR1 SNHLY and CDR2 FYNNEI. CDR3 length equals 13 residues. V was trimmed by 6 bases and J by 4 bases, leaving 9 bases between them.

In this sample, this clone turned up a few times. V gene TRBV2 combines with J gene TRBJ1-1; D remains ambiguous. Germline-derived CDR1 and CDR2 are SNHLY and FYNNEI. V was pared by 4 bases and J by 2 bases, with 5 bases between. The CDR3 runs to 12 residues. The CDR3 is CASSVANTEAFF. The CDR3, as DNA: TGTGCCAGCAGTGTGGCTAACACTGAAGCTTTCTTT.